This record looks at one TCR beta chain sequence and its context. This specimen comes from a study of T cells in tumors after PD-1 blockade. Sequencing used immunoSEQ multiplex PCR; TCRdb keeps in-frame clones, though not all of them. In the table there are about 63,000 clones, about 74% of which are singletons. The CDR3 totals 13 residues. Trimming at V came to 4 bases and at J to 4 bases, leaving 3 bases not matched to a gene. The germline gives CDR1 SGHNT, CDR2 YENEEA. The sequence was collected from a human donor with basal cell carcinoma. Source: PBMCs, taken after anti-PD-1 treatment. The chain has TRBV11-3 and TRBJ2-7; 8 bases map to TRBD2. CDR3 loop: CASSSGLEYEQYF. The CDR3 region has the DNA TGTGCCAGCAGCTCGGGACTAGAGTACGAGCAGTACTTC.